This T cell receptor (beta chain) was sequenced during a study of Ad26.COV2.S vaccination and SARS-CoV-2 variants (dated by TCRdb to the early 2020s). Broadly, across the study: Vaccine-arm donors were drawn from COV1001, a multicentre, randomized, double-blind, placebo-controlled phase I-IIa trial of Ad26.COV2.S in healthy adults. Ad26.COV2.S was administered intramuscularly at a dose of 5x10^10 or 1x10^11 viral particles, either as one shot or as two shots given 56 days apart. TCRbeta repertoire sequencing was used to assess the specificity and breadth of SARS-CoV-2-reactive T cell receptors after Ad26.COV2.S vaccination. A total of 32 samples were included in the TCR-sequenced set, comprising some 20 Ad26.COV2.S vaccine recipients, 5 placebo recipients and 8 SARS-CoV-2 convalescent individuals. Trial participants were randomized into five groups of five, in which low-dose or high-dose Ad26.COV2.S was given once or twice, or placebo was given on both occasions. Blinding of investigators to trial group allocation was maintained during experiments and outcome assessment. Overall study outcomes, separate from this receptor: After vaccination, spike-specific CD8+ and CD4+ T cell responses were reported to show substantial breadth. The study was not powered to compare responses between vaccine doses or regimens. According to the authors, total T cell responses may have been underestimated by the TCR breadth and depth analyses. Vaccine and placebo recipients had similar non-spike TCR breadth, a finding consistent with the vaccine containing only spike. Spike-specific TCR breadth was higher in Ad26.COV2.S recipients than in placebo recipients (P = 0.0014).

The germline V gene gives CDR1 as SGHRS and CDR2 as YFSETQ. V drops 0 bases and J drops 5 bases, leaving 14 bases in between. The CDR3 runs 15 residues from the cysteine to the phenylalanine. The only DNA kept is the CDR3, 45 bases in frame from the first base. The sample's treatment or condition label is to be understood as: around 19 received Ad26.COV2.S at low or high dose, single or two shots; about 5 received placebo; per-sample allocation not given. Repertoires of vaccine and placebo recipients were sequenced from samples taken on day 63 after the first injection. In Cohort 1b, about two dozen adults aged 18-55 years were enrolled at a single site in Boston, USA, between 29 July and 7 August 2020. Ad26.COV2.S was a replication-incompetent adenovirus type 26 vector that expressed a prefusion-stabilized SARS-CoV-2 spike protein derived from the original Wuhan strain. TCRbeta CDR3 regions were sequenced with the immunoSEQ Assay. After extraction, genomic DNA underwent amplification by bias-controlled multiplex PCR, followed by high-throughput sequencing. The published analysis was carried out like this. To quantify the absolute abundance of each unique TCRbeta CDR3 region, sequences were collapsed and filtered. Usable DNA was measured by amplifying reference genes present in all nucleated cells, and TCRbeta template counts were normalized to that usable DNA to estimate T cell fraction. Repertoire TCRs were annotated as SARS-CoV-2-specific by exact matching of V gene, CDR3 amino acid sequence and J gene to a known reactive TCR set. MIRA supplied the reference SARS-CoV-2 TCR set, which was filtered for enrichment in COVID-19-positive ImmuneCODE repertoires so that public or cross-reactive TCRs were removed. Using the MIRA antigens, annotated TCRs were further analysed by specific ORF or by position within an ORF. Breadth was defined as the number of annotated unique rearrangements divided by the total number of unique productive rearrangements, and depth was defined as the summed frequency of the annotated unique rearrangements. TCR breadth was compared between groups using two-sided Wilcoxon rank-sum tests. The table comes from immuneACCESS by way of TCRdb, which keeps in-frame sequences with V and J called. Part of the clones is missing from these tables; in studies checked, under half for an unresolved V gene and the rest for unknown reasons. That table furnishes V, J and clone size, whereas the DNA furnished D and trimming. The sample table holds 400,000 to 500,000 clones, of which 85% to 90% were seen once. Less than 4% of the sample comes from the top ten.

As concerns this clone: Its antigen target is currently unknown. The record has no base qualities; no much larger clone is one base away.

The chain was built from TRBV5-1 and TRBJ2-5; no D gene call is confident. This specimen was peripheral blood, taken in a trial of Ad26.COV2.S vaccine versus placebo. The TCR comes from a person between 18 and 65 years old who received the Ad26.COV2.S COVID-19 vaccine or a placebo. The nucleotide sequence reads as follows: TGCGCCAGCAGCTTGGCCCTAACAGTTCGGGAGACCCAGTACTTC. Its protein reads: CASSLALTVRETQYF.